The rows below give T cell receptor beta chains drawn from one sample of a study of shared clonotypes between healthy human individuals. Repertoires were generated with immunoSEQ multiplex PCR, while TCRdb's copy carries only in-frame clones and drops some. The profile shows some 1,400,000 clones, roughly 96% of them singletons. Sequenced: naive CD4+ T cells sorted from blood. The receptors come from a man aged 30 to 39 in good health. The CDR3 runs from the conserved cysteine through the conserved F or W. The D gene is left open where the match is weak. Not every row has a clone size; where given, it reads once, few, many or a size class.

clone size	J gene	D gene	V gene	CDR3 DNA	CDR3 protein
NA	TRBJ1-2	NA	TRBV6-5	TGTGCCAGCAGTTACACCGGGGACGGCTACACCTTC	CASSYTGDGYTF
once	TRBJ2-7	NA	TRBV5-1	TGCGCCAGCAGCTTGGCCGGAGACTCCTACGAGCAGTACTTC	CASSLAGDSYEQYF
NA	TRBJ2-5	NA	TRBV15	TGTGCCACCAGCAGAGATCCGCTCGGGACCCAGTACTTC	CATSRDPLGTQYF
once	TRBJ1-5	NA	TRBV5-1	TGCGCCAGCAGCTTGGACAGTAACGGTAATCAGCCCCAGCATTTT	CASSLDSNGNQPQHF
NA	TRBJ2-7	NA	TRBV2	TGTGCCAGCAGTGCCCTGTACGAGCAGTACTTC	CASSALYEQYF
NA	TRBJ1-4	NA	TRBV5-1	TGCGCCAGCAGCTTTAAAAGACAGAGTACAAATGAAAAACTGTTTTTT	CASSFKRQSTNEKLFF
few	TRBJ2-2	NA	TRBV14	TGTGCCAGCAGCCAAGATCATTACAGGGCCGGGGAGCTGTTTTTT	CASSQDHYRAGELFF
NA	TRBJ2-7	NA	TRBV4-1	TGCGCCAGCAGCCAAGTACCAGTAGTTTCCTCCGAGCAGTACTTC	CASSQVPVVSSEQYF
NA	TRBJ1-2	NA	TRBV19	TGTGCCAGTAGTAGGTCGGGGGAACCCCATGGCTACACCTTC	CASSRSGEPHGYTF
NA	TRBJ1-5	NA	TRBV7-2	TGTGCCAGCAGCTTACAGGGCTATCAGCCCCAGCATTTT	CASSLQGYQPQHF
NA	TRBJ1-5	TRBD1	TRBV5-1	TGCGCCAGCAGCTTGGGGGCCCTCGGGACAGGGCAGCCCCAGCATTTT	CASSLGALGTGQPQHF
NA	TRBJ1-1	NA	TRBV6-5	TGTGCCAGCAGTTACAGGGCCCTGAACACTGAAGCTTTCTTT	CASSYRALNTEAFF
NA	TRBJ2-1	NA	TRBV28	TGTGCCAGCAGTTTAGCTAGACCCAATGAGCAGTTCTTC	CASSLARPNEQFF
NA	TRBJ1-2	NA	TRBV20-1	TGCAGTGCTAGGGGGTTTAATGGCTACACCTTC	CSARGFNGYTF
NA	TRBJ1-1	TRBD1	TRBV7-9	TGTGCCAGCAGCGACGGGACAGGGCCCCTGAACACTGAAGCTTTCTTT	CASSDGTGPLNTEAFF
NA	TRBJ2-1	TRBD1	TRBV30	TGTGCCTGGAGTGTGACAGGGTTAAACAATGAGCAGTTCTTC	CAWSVTGLNNEQFF
NA	TRBJ2-5	NA	TRBV6-1	TGTGCCAGCAGTGAAAGAAGGATAATCCAAGAGACCCAGTACTTC	CASSERRIIQETQYF
NA	TRBJ2-7	TRBD1	TRBV15	TGTGCCACCAGCACTTCTAGGACAGGGTACTACGAGCAGTACTTC	CATSTSRTGYYEQYF
NA	TRBJ2-7	NA	TRBV25-1	TGTGCCAGCAGTGATAGTAAGGGGGGTTACGAGCAGTACTTC	CASSDSKGGYEQYF
NA	TRBJ2-1	NA	TRBV5-1	TGCGCCAGCAGCTTGGCCGTGACGGCCGACGGTGAGCAGTTCTTC	CASSLAVTADGEQFF
once	TRBJ2-7	TRBD1	TRBV6-1	TGTGCCAGCAGTGAACGGGACAGGGTAGGAGAGCAGTACTTC	CASSERDRVGEQYF
NA	TRBJ2-1	TRBD2	TRBV6-1	TGTGCCAGCAGTGAATTTAGGGAGGGAGAGCAGTTCTTC	CASSEFREGEQFF
once	TRBJ2-5	NA	TRBV2	TGTGCCAGCAGTGAGTCCGTGGACTGGAGGGAGACCCAGTACTTC	CASSESVDWRETQYF
NA	TRBJ2-5	NA	TRBV9	TGTGCCAGCAGCGTATCCGGGGTTCAGACCCAGTACTTC	CASSVSGVQTQYF
NA	TRBJ2-5	TRBD1	TRBV29-1	TGCAGCGTTGAAGGACAGGGGGCCGGGACCCAGTACTTC	CSVEGQGAGTQYF
NA	TRBJ1-3	NA	TRBV7-2	TGTGCCAGCAGCTTACGACAGGACTCTGGAAACACCATATATTTT	CASSLRQDSGNTIYF
NA	TRBJ2-7	NA	TRBV6-5	TGTGCCAGCAGTTACTCGGTTCCTAGCGAGGCCTACGAGCAGTACTTC	CASSYSVPSEAYEQYF
NA	TRBJ1-2	NA	TRBV7-8	TGTGCCAGCAGCTTAGTACGGGACAAATCTAACTATGGCTACACCTTC	CASSLVRDKSNYGYTF
NA	TRBJ2-1	NA	TRBV5-6	TGTGCCAGCAGCTTCTGGACAATGGATGAGCAGTTCTTC	CASSFWTMDEQFF
NA	TRBJ2-3	NA	TRBV6-1	TGTGCCAGCACCACCGGGATTTCTACAGATACGCAGTATTTT	CASTTGISTDTQYF
NA	TRBJ2-7	TRBD1	TRBV27	TGTGCCAGCAGTTTAGCTGGGACAGGGGATTCCTACGAGCAGTACTTC	CASSLAGTGDSYEQYF
NA	TRBJ2-3	TRBD2	TRBV9	TGTGCCAGCAGTCAGACTAGCGGGAGAACAGATACGCAGTATTTT	CASSQTSGRTDTQYF
NA	TRBJ1-1	TRBD1	TRBV10-3	TGTGCCATCAGGTTCCCGGGACAGGGGGGCACTGAAGCTTTCTTT	CAIRFPGQGGTEAFF
NA	TRBJ2-3	TRBD2	TRBV28	TGTGCCAGCAATCTAGCGGGAGTCACAGATACGCAGTATTTT	CASNLAGVTDTQYF
NA	TRBJ2-7	TRBD2	TRBV2	TGTGCCAGCAAACGGGAGGTTTCCTACGAGCAGTACTTC	CASKREVSYEQYF
NA	TRBJ2-3	NA	TRBV7-2	TGTGCCAGCAGCTTGGCCCTGGGCGCAGATACGCAGTATTTT	CASSLALGADTQYF
NA	TRBJ2-4	NA	TRBV28	TGTGCCAGCAGTTTAGAGGGGGGACATTTTGGCATTCAGTACTTC	CASSLEGGHFGIQYF
NA	TRBJ1-1	TRBD1	TRBV29-1	TGCAGCGTCGGACAGGTCTTGAACACTGAAGCTTTCTTT	CSVGQVLNTEAFF
NA	TRBJ2-7	TRBD2	TRBV28	TGTGCCAGCAGTCCAACTAGCGGGAGGGCGCGAGAGCAGTACTTC	CASSPTSGRAREQYF
NA	TRBJ2-7	TRBD2	TRBV7-7	TGTGCCAGCAACTTGGGACTACTCTACGAGCAGTACTTC	CASNLGLLYEQYF
NA	TRBJ2-7	NA	TRBV7-2	TGTGCCAGCAGCGCCCGGGACGGAGCCTACGAGCAGTACTTC	CASSARDGAYEQYF
few	TRBJ1-5	TRBD1	TRBV6-6	TGTGCCAGCAGCGGACAGGGTAGGCGACAGCCCCAGCATTTT	CASSGQGRRQPQHF
NA	TRBJ1-4	NA	TRBV27	TGTGCCAGCAGACCAGGAACACAGGCAAGGTGGGGTGAAAAACTGTTTTTT	CASRPGTQARWGEKLFF
NA	TRBJ2-7	TRBD2	TRBV10-1	TGCGCCAGCAGTGAACGGATTAGGGGGTCGGGACTAGTTGGCGAGCAGTACTTC	CASSERIRGSGLVGEQYF
NA	TRBJ2-7	NA	TRBV6-6	TGTGCCAGCAGTTACTCTAGCTCCTACGAGCAGTACTTC	CASSYSSSYEQYF
NA	TRBJ1-1	NA	TRBV7-9	TGTGCCAGCAGCTTAGTTCCGGGGGGCCGGTTGGGTCGCACTGAAGCTTTCTTT	CASSLVPGGRLGRTEAFF
NA	TRBJ1-2	NA	TRBV7-6	TGTGCCAGCCCCATAGGGGACGGACGGTATGGCTACACCTTC	CASPIGDGRYGYTF
NA	TRBJ1-5	NA	TRBV7-9	TGTGCCAGCAGCTTAGTGTCGGAGAATCAGCCCCAGCATTTT	CASSLVSENQPQHF
NA	TRBJ2-5	NA	TRBV6-5	TGTGCCAGCAGTTACTCGACTTTAGTGGCCCAGTACTTC	CASSYSTLVAQYF
NA	TRBJ1-3	NA	TRBV5-1	TGCGCCAGCAGTTTGACCTCCGGACAGTCCGCTGGAAACACCATATATTTT	CASSLTSGQSAGNTIYF
NA	TRBJ2-5	NA	TRBV5-1	TGCGCCAGCAGCCCGGGACCGCTCTGGGAGACCCAGTACTTC	CASSPGPLWETQYF
NA	TRBJ2-7	TRBD2	TRBV19	TGTGCCAGTAGTATAGGCCTAGCGGGATCCCGTTCCGACGAGCAGTACTTC	CASSIGLAGSRSDEQYF